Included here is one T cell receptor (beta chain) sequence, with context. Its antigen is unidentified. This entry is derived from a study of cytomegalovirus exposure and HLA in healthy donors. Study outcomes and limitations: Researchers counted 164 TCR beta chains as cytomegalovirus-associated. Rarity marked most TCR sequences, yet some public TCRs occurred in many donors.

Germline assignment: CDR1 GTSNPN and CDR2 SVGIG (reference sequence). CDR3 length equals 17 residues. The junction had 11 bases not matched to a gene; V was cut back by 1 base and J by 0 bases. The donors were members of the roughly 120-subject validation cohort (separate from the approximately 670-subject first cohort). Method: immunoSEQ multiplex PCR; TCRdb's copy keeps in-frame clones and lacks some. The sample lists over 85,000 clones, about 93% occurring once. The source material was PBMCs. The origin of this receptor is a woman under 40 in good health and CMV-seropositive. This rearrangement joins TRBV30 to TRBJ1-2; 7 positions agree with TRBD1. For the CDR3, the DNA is TGTGCCTGGAGTGGAAGGGGGACAGCGATTTCTAACTATGGCTACACCTTC. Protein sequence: CAWSGRGTAISNYGYTF.